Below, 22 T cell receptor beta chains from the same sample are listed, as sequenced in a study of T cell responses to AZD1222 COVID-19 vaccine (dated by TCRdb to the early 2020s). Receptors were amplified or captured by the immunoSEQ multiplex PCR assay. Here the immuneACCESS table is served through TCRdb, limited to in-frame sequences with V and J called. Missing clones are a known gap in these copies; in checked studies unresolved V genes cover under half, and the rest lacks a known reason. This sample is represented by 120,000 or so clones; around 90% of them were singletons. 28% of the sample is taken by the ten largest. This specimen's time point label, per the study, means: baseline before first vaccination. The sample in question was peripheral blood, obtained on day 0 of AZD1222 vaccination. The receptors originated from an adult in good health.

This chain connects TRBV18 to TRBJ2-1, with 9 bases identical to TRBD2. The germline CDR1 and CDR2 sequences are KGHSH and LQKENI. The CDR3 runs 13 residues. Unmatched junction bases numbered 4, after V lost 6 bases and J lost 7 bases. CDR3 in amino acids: CASSRGRGNEQFF. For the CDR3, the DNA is TGTGCCAGCTCCCGCGGGAGGGGGAATGAGCAGTTCTTC.

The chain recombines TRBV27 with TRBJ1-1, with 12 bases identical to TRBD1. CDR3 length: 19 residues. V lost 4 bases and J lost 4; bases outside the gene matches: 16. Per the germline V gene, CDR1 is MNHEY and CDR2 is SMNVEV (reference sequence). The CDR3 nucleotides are TGTGCCAGCAGTTCCTCCACACCGGGACAGGGGGCGGGTGGCACTGAAGCTTTCTTT. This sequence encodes CASSSSTPGQGAGGTEAFF.

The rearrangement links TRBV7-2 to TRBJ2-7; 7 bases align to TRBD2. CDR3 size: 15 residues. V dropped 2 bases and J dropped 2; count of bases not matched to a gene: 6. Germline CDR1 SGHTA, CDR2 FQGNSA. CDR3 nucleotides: TGTGCCAGCAGCTTACAAACTAGCGAAACCTACGAGCAGTACTTC. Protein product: CASSLQTSETYEQYF.

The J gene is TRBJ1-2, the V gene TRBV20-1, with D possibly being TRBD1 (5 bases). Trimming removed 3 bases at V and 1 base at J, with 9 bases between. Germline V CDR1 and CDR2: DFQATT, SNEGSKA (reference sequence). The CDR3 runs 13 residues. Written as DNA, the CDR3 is TGCAGTGCTAGTCGGGACGTTAACTATGGCTACACCTTC. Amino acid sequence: CSASRDVNYGYTF.

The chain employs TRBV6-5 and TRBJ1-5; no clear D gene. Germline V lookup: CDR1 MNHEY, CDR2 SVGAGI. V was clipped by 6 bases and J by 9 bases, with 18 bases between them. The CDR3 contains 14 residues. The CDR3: CASRASDRDRPQHF. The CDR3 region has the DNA TGTGCCAGCAGAGCCTCCGACCGGGATCGGCCCCAGCATTTT.

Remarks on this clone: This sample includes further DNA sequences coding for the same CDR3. The CDR3 protein is CASSVGTSPLHF. DNA for the CDR3: TGTGCCAGCAGCGTAGGGACCTCACCCCTCCACTTT. The rearrangement links TRBV9 to TRBJ1-6; D call uncertain. This CDR3 comprises 12 residues. From germline, CDR1 is SGDLS and CDR2 YYNGEE. Trimming shortened V by 0 bases and J by 10 bases, and 5 bases separated the two germline ends. Based on the CDR3 plus reference TRBV9 and TRBJ1-6, the full variable domain is DSGVTQTPKHLITATGQRVTLRCSPRSGDLSVYWYQQSLDQGLQFLIQYYNGEERAKGNILERFSAQQFPDLHSELNLSSLELGDSALYFCASSVGTSPLHFGNGTRLTVT.

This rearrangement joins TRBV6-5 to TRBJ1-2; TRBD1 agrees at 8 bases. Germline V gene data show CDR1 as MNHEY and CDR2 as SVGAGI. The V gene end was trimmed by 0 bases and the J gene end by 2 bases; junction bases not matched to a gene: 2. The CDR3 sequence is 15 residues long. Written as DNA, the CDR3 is TGTGCCAGCAGTTACTCGGGACAGGCCAACTATGGCTACACCTTC. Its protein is CASSYSGQANYGYTF.

The CDR3 region has the DNA TGTGCCAGCAGCCAGACCGGACAGGGTGGCTACACCTTC. The encoded protein is CASSQTGQGGYTF. The chain employs TRBV3-1 (or the pseudogene TRBV3-2) and TRBJ1-2; 8 nucleotides line up with TRBD1. CDR1 and CDR2 from the germline V gene are LGHDT and YNNKEL (reference sequence). There are 13 residues in the CDR3. J lost 7 bases, V lost 3 bases, and 4 bases had no gene match.

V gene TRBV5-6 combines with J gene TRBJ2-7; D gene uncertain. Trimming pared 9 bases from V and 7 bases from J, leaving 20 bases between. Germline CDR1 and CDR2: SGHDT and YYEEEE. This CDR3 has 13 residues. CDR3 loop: CATRPISSKEQYF. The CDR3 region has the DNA TGTGCCACCAGACCGATCAGCTCTAAGGAGCAGTACTTC.

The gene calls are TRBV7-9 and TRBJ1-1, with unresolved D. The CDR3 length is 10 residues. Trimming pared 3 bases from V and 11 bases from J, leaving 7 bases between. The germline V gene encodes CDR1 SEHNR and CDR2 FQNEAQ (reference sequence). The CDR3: CASSLLIAFF. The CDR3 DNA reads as TGTGCCAGCAGCTTGCTGATTGCTTTCTTT.

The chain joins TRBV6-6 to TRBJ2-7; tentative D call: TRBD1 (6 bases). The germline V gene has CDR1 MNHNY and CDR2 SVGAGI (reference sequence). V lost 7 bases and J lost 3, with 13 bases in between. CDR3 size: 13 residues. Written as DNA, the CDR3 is TGTGCCAGCACTCCACGACAGGACTACGAGCAGTACTTC. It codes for CASTPRQDYEQYF.

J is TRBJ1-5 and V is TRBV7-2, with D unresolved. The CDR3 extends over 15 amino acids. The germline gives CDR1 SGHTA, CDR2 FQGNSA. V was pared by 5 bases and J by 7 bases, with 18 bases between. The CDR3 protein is CASSPEGGMYQPQHF. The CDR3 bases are TGTGCCAGCAGCCCCGAAGGAGGGATGTACCAGCCCCAGCATTTT.

The CDR3 region is CASSQGQGTYNSPLHF. The CDR3 DNA sequence: TGTGCCAGCTCACAAGGACAGGGAACCTATAATTCACCCCTCCACTTT. V usage is TRBV18 and J usage is TRBJ1-6; TRBD1 matches 8 bases. The CDR3 contains 16 residues. Germline CDR1 and CDR2: KGHSH and LQKENI. V gave up 4 bases and J gave up 2 bases; unmatched junction bases: 4.

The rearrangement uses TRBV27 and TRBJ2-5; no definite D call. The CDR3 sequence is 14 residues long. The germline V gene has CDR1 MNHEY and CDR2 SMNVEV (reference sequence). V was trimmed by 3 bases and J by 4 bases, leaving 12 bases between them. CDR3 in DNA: TGTGCCAGCAGTTTTGGACCCCTCGGAGAGACCCAGTACTTC. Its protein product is CASSFGPLGETQYF.

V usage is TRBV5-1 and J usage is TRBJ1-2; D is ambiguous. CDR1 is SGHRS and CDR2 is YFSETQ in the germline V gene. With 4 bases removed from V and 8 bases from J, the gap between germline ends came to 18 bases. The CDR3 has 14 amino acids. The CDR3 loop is CASSISQSTRGYTF. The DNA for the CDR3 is TGCGCCAGCAGCATATCCCAGTCAACCCGGGGCTACACCTTC.

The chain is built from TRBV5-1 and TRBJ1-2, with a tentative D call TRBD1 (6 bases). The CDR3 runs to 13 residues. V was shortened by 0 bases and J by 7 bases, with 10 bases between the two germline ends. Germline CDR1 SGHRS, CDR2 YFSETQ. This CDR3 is CASSLEQGSGYTF. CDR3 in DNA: TGCGCCAGCAGCTTGGAACAGGGTAGTGGCTACACCTTC.

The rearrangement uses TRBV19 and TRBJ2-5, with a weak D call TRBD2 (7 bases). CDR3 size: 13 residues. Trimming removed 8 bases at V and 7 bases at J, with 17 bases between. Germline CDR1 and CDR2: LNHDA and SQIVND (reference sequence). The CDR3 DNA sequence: TGTGCCAGTGGGGGGGACACCGGACGGACCCAGTACTTC. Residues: CASGGDTGRTQYF.

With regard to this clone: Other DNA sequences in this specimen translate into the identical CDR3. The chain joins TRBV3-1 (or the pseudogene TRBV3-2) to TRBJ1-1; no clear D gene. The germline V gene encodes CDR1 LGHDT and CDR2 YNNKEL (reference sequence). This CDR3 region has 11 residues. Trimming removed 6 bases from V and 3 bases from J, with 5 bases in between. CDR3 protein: CASSLYTEAFF. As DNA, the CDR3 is TGTGCCAGCAGTCTTTACACTGAAGCTTTCTTT.

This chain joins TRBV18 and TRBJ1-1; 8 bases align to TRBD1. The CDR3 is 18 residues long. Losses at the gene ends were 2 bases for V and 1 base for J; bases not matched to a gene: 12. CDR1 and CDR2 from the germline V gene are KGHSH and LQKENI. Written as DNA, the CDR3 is TGTGCCAGCTCACCAGAGGAGACAGGGGTAGCCGGGAACACTGAAGCTTTCTTT. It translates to CASSPEETGVAGNTEAFF. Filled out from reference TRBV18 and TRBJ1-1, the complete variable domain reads NAGVMQNPRHLVRRRGQEARLRCSPMKGHSHVYWYRQLPEEGLKFMVYLQKENIIDESGMPKERFSAEFPKEGPSILRIQQVVRGDSAAYFCASSPEETGVAGNTEAFFGQGTRLTVV.

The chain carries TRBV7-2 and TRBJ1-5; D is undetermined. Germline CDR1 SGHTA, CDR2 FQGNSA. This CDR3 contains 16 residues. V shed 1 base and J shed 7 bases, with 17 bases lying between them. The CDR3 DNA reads TGTGCCAGCAGCTTAGTCTCTAGGGCGGCCCGGCAGCCCCAGCATTTT. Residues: CASSLVSRAARQPQHF.

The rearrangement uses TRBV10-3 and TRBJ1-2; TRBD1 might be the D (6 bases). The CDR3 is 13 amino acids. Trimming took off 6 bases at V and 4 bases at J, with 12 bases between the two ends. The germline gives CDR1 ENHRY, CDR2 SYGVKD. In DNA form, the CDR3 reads TGTGCCATCAGGGGTTCAGGGGCCTATGGCTACACCTTC. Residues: CAIRGSGAYGYTF.

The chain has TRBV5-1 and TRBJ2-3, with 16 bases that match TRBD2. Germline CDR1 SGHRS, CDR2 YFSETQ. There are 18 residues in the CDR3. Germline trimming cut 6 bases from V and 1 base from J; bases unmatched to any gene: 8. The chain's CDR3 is CASTPGLAGGPGTDTQYF. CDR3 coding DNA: TGCGCCAGCACCCCGGGACTAGCGGGAGGGCCAGGCACAGATACGCAGTATTTT.